This passage covers 29 T cell receptor beta chains from one sample sequenced in a study of metastatic and nonmetastatic thyroid tumors. MiXCR reprocessed the PCR reads for TCRdb. The sample has some 33,000 clones, about a fifth seen once. Every patient underwent thyroid surgery untreated. Source material: tumor tissue. These receptors were obtained from a male donor with papillary thyroid cancer or a benign thyroid nodule (not recorded which). Some clones in this sample may be carry-over from other donors' samples.

This clone was seen ten or more times. V is TRBV11-2 and J is TRBJ1-1, with a tentative D call TRBD1 (6 bases). The germline V and J ends were trimmed by 4 bases and 5 bases, with 11 bases remaining between them. The CDR3 has 13 amino acids. Germline V gene sequence: CDR1 SGHAT, CDR2 FQNNGV. The DNA for the CDR3 is TGTGCCAGCAGCTCCACCGGACAGACTGAAGCTTTCTTT. This sequence encodes CASSSTGQTEAFF.

Of note for this clone: One end of the junction is discordant with germline, which a read error may explain. V gene TRBV11-2 combines with J gene TRBJ1-6; no clear D gene. This CDR3 region has 15 residues. Germline V gene data show CDR1 as SGHAT and CDR2 as FQNNGV. For the CDR3, the DNA is TGTGCCAGCAGCCTAGAGGTGACTTATAATTCACCCCTCCACTTT. It is translated as CASSLEVTYNSPLHF.

As concerns this clone: The same CDR3 can be traced to other DNA sequences in this sample. V gene TRBV19 combines with J gene TRBJ1-2, with 12 bases aligning to TRBD1. The CDR3 consists of 18 residues. After removal of 9 bases from V and 1 base from J, the junction contained 15 bases not matched to a gene. Germline V CDR1 and CDR2: LNHDA, SQIVND (reference sequence). CDR3 amino acids: CARPSNRDRGHRNYGYTF. The CDR3 bases are TGTGCCAGACCCTCGAACCGGGACAGGGGGCACCGTAACTATGGCTACACCTTC.

In its sample, this clone was seen a few times. A much more abundant neighbour one base away suggests this may be a read error. The CDR3 sequence is CATSHGREQYF. CDR3 DNA sequence: TGTGCCACGAGTCATGGGCGTGAGCAGTACTTC. This sequence joins TRBV5-4 and TRBJ2-7, with D unclear. The ends were cut back, 9 bases at V and 7 bases at J, with 14 bases in the middle. Looked up from germline, CDR1 is SGHNT and CDR2 is YYREEE (reference sequence). The CDR3 has 11 residues.

V usage is TRBV7-6 and J usage is TRBJ2-7, with unresolved D. The CDR3 runs to 15 residues. Per the germline V gene, CDR1 is SGHVS and CDR2 is FNYEAQ. V was cut by 4 bases and J by 3 bases, with 16 bases left in between. The CDR3: CASSCEDRPSYEQYF. CDR3 nucleotides: TGTGCCAGCAGCTGCGAGGATCGGCCTAGCTACGAGCAGTACTTC.

This clone ranks as medium-sized. The chain uses TRBV20-1 and TRBJ2-7, with 8 bases fitting TRBD2. The length of the CDR3 is 13 residues. CDR1 and CDR2 from the germline V gene are DFQATT and SNEGSKA (reference sequence). The V and J ends lost 0 bases and 3 bases, in that order; junction bases with no gene match: 1. The CDR3 DNA reads TGCAGTGCTAGAGATCTAGCGGGCTACGAGCAGTACTTC. Protein sequence: CSARDLAGYEQYF.

The chain is built from TRBV6-2 or TRBV6-3 and TRBJ1-4; D not resolved. Trimming took off 2 bases at V and 2 bases at J, with 18 bases between the two ends. CDR1 and CDR2 (germline): MNHEY, SVGEGT. The length of the CDR3 is 18 residues. Here the CDR3 DNA reads TGTGCCAGCAGTTACGGGGATAGGGTTGTGATCACTAATGAAAAACTGTTTTTT. The encoded protein is CASSYGDRVVITNEKLFF.

The chain has TRBV10-2 and TRBJ1-6; D unresolved. The germline CDR1 and CDR2 sequences are WSHSY and SAAADI. This CDR3 spans 13 amino acids. Trimming took 8 bases from V and 3 from J, leaving 8 bases between them. The CDR3 sequence is CASEEDYNSPLHF. The CDR3 DNA is TGCGCCAGCGAGGAAGACTATAATTCACCCCTCCACTTT.

This clone was seen ten or more times. Since a much larger clone is just one base distant, this may be a read error. Other DNA sequences in this sample translate to the same CDR3. J is TRBJ2-3 and V is TRBV28; D call uncertain. Trimming cost V 7 bases and J 2 bases, with 7 bases left between them. CDR1 and CDR2 from the germline V gene are MDHEN and SYDVKM. This CDR3 has 12 residues. The DNA for the CDR3 is TGTGCCAGCACTACTAACACAGATACGCAGTATTTT. It translates to CASTTNTDTQYF. The entire variable domain, with the rest obtained from reference TRBV28 and TRBJ2-3, is as follows: DVKVTQSSRYLVKRTGEKVFLECVQDMDHENMFWYRQDPGLGLRLIYFSYDVKMKEKGDIPEGYSVSREKKERFSLILESASTNQTSMYLCASTTNTDTQYFGPGTRLTVL.

By sample share, this clone is medium-sized. The CDR3 nucleotides are TGTGCCAGCAGTGGCCAGGGACTAGCGGGAAGGTACAATGAGCAGTTCTTC. Protein: CASSGQGLAGRYNEQFF. V is TRBV28 and J is TRBJ2-1, with TRBD2 matching 13 bases. Germline CDR1 MDHEN, CDR2 SYDVKM. The CDR3 contains 17 residues. Unmatched junction bases numbered 8, after V lost 5 bases and J lost 4 bases.

V gene TRBV2 combines with J gene TRBJ1-2; TRBD1 is a possible D gene (5 bases). Germline loops: CDR1 SNHLY, CDR2 FYNNEI. Trimming pared 7 bases from V and 6 bases from J, leaving 12 bases between. The CDR3 is made up of 12 amino acids. The CDR3 sequence: CASTMTDHGYTF. The CDR3 nucleotides are TGTGCCAGCACTATGACAGACCATGGCTACACCTTC.

In this sample, this clone turned up a few times. The gene calls are TRBV27 and TRBJ2-1; tentative D call: TRBD2 (5 bases). V lost 6 bases and J 5 bases, leaving 14 bases between the germline ends. Germline CDR1 MNHEY, CDR2 SMNVEV (reference sequence). CDR3 length: 14 residues. The CDR3: CASRRLSVHNEQFF. CDR3 nucleotides: TGTGCCAGCAGGCGACTATCGGTCCACAATGAGCAGTTCTTC.

This chain uses TRBV2 with TRBJ2-5; TRBD2 agrees at 15 bases. In germline, CDR1 is SNHLY, CDR2 FYNNEI. The junction had 4 bases not matched to a gene; V was cut back by 3 bases and J by 5 bases. The CDR3 extends over 16 amino acids. The CDR3 here is CASSDPGLAGGETQYF. CDR3 DNA: TGTGCCAGCAGTGACCCGGGACTAGCGGGGGGTGAGACCCAGTACTTC.

The V gene is TRBV11-2, the J gene TRBJ2-1, with a tentative D call TRBD1 (6 bases). This CDR3 contains 15 residues. Germline loops: CDR1 SGHAT, CDR2 FQNNGV. Trimming cost V 5 bases and J 3 bases, with 14 bases left between them. For the CDR3, the DNA is TGTGCCAGCAGCCGCTTGAGGGGGAACTACAATGAGCAGTTCTTC. As protein: CASSRLRGNYNEQFF. The full variable domain, completed using reference TRBV11-2 and TRBJ2-1, is EAGVAQSPRYKIIEKRQSVAFWCNPISGHATLYWYQQILGQGPKLLIQFQNNGVVDDSQLPKDRFSAERLKGVDSTLKIQPAKLEDSAVYLCASSRLRGNYNEQFFGPGTRLTVL.

The chain employs TRBV4-3 and TRBJ2-3; the D call may be TRBD1 or TRBD2 (5 bases each). There are 15 residues in the CDR3. V lost 0 bases, J lost 0 bases, and 7 bases lay in between. In germline, CDR1 is LGHNA, CDR2 YSLEER. The CDR3 loop reads CASSQDRDSTDTQYF. Here the CDR3 DNA reads TGCGCCAGCAGCCAAGATAGGGACAGCACAGATACGCAGTATTTT.

This clone has ten or more counts. This chain joins TRBV7-2 and TRBJ2-7; 8 bases line up with TRBD1. V lost 3 bases to trimming and J lost 2 bases; unmatched junction nucleotides: 6. Germline assignment: CDR1 SGHTA and CDR2 FQGNSA. The CDR3 length is 15 residues. CDR3 protein: CASSFAPGQAYEQYF. For the CDR3, the DNA is TGTGCCAGCAGCTTCGCGCCGGGACAGGCCTACGAGCAGTACTTC.

Ten or more counts support this clone. The chain employs TRBV19 and TRBJ2-5; 8 bases match TRBD2. Germline V gives CDR1 LNHDA, CDR2 SQIVND (reference sequence). The CDR3 has 14 residues. Trimming removed 6 bases from V and 4 bases from J; junction bases left unmatched: 7. DNA for the CDR3: TGTGCCAGTAGCCCGCTGGCGGGGGGAGAGACCCAGTACTTC. Translating it yields CASSPLAGGETQYF.

Concerning this clone: A much larger clone lies a single base off, so this may be a read error. The chain employs TRBV3-1 and TRBJ2-1; TRBD1 might be the D (5 bases). V lost 4 bases and J lost 9, with 16 bases in between. The CDR3 runs to 14 residues. Germline CDR1 and CDR2: LGHDT and YNNKEL (reference sequence). Written as DNA, the CDR3 is TGTGCCAGCAGCCTTGAAAGGGGCCTGGGTGAGCAGTTCTTC. Protein product: CASSLERGLGEQFF.

This clone was detected ten times or more. The gene calls are TRBV29-1 and TRBJ2-3; 10 positions agree with TRBD2. The CDR3 has 14 amino acids. V shed 7 bases, J shed 2 bases, and the junction held 6 bases outside the gene matches. Germline V gene sequence: CDR1 SQVTM, CDR2 ANQGSEA. Here the CDR3 DNA reads TGCAGCGCAGGGACTAGCGCCTTCACAGATACGCAGTATTTT. Residues: CSAGTSAFTDTQYF.

This clone was recorded many times. The CDR3 is CASSEGTGFGYTF. CDR3 nucleotides: TGTGCCAGCAGTGAGGGGACAGGGTTTGGCTACACCTTC. This chain uses TRBV6-1 with TRBJ1-2, with 9 bases that match TRBD1. The V and J ends lost 3 bases and 7 bases, in that order; junction bases with no gene match: 3. CDR3 length: 13 residues. Germline V gene data show CDR1 as MNHNS and CDR2 as SASEGT.

This clone showed up many times. The J gene is TRBJ2-7, the V gene TRBV7-2; 8 bases are a match to TRBD2. The germline V gene encodes CDR1 SGHTA and CDR2 FQGNSA. This CDR3 has 15 amino acids. The J segment lost 6 bases and the V segment lost 5 bases, leaving 12 bases of the junction unmatched. Here the CDR3 reads CASSAQTGTSTEQYF. CDR3 sequence (DNA): TGTGCCAGCAGCGCACAGACCGGGACTAGTACCGAGCAGTACTTC.

This clone was counted at least ten times. This chain uses TRBV6-1 with TRBJ2-3; 8 positions match TRBD1. The CDR3 is 16 residues long. The junction had 11 bases not matched to a gene; V was cut back by 6 bases and J by 3 bases. CDR1 and CDR2 from the germline V gene are MNHNS and SASEGT. CDR3 residues: CASSRGLDRVTDTQYF. Written as DNA, the CDR3 is TGTGCCAGCAGCCGCGGTCTGGACAGGGTGACAGATACGCAGTATTTT.

This clone was recorded at least ten times. This may stem from a read error, because a much larger clone lies one nucleotide away. The same CDR3 is also encoded by other DNA sequences in this sample. V and J are TRBV6-1 and TRBJ1-1; perhaps TRBD1 as D (5 bases). CDR1 and CDR2 (germline): MNHNS, SASEGT. V lost 6 bases, J lost 5 bases, and 19 bases lay in between. CDR3 length equals 15 residues. CDR3 sequence: CASSLSAREQTEAFF. The DNA of the CDR3 is TGTGCCAGCAGCCTCAGCGCCAGGGAGCAAACTGAAGCTTTCTTT.

This clone was seen at least ten times. The V call is TRBV5-6, the J call TRBJ1-6, with D possibly matching TRBD1 (5 bases). V lost 2 bases to trimming and J lost 5 bases, with 11 bases between them. The CDR3 is 15 residues long. Per the germline V gene, CDR1 is SGHDT and CDR2 is YYEEEE. CDR3 coding DNA: TGTGCCAGCAGCTTTGGGCAGGGACATAATTCACCCCTCCACTTT. It yields the protein CASSFGQGHNSPLHF.

In this sample, this clone turned up many times. This chain connects TRBV7-8 to TRBJ2-1; D might be TRBD2 (5 bases). The CDR3 totals 13 residues. Germline V gene data show CDR1 as SGHVS and CDR2 as FQNEAQ. The ends were cut back, 3 bases at V and 4 bases at J, with 7 bases in the middle. The CDR3 coding sequence is TGTGCCAGCAGCTTGGAGGTTTACAATGAGCAGTTCTTC. It specifies CASSLEVYNEQFF.

This clone showed up many times. The V gene is TRBV4-3, the J gene TRBJ2-1; D gene uncertain. Trimming pared 7 bases from V and 3 bases from J, leaving 10 bases between. The length of the CDR3 is 13 residues. Germline CDR1 LGHNA, CDR2 YSLEER. The CDR3 spells CASNQWSYNEQFF. The CDR3, as DNA: TGCGCCAGCAACCAGTGGAGCTACAATGAGCAGTTCTTC.

This clone has only a few counts. At one of its ends the junction is not consistent with the germline gene, which may arise from a read error. This chain uses TRBV5-1 with TRBJ2-1; TRBD1 aligns across 7 bases. Germline values: CDR1 SGHRS, CDR2 YFSETQ. There are 15 residues in the CDR3. The CDR3: CASSSRGQLNNERFF. CDR3 nucleotide sequence: TGCGCCAGCAGCTCAAGGGGACAGCTAAACAATGAGCGGTTCTTC.

This rearrangement joins TRBV20-1 to TRBJ2-7; D is possibly TRBD1 or TRBD2 (5 bases each). Deletions cut 3 bases from V and 6 bases from J, with 18 bases between. Germline V CDR1 and CDR2: DFQATT, SNEGSKA (reference sequence). The CDR3 loop spans 14 amino acids. The CDR3 sequence is CSARDGKGEIEQYF. The CDR3 DNA follows: TGCAGTGCTAGGGATGGGAAAGGGGAGATCGAGCAGTACTTC.

This clone was found many times. The chain couples TRBV20-1 to TRBJ2-1; 12 bases align to TRBD2. Trimming cost V 4 bases and J 4 bases; bases outside gene matches: 2. The germline V gene has CDR1 DFQATT and CDR2 SNEGSKA (reference sequence). The CDR3 covers 14 residues. The CDR3, as DNA: TGCAGTGCTATGGGACTAGCGGGTTACAATGAGCAGTTCTTC. Translation gives CSAMGLAGYNEQFF.